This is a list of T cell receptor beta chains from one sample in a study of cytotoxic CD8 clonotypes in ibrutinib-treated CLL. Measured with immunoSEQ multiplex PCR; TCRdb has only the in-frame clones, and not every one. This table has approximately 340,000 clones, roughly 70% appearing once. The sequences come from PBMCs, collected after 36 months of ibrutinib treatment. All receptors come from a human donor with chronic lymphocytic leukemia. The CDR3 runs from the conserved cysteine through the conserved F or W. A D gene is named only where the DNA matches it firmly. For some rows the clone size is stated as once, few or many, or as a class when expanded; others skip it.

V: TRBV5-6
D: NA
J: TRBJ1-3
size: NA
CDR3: CASSSAGYSGNTIYF
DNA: TGTGCCAGCAGCTCTGCGGGATACTCGGGAAACACCATATATTTT

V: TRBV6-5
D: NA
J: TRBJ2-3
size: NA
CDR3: CASSSGHADTQYF
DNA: TGTGCCAGCAGTTCGGGACACGCAGATACGCAGTATTTT

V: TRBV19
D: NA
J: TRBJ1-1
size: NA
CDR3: CASNRPSITEAFF
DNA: TGTGCCAGTAATCGGCCATCAATCACTGAAGCTTTCTTT

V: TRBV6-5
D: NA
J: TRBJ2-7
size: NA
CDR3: CASSYSRQSYEQYF
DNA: TGTGCCAGCAGTTACTCGAGGCAGAGCTACGAGCAGTACTTC

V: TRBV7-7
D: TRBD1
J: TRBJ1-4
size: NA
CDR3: CASSGRTGRGEKLFF
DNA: TGTGCCAGCAGCGGTAGGACAGGGAGAGGAGAAAAACTGTTTTTT

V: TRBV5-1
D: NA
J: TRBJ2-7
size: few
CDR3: CASSLGAEQYF
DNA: TGCGCCAGCAGCTTGGGTGCGGAGCAGTACTTC

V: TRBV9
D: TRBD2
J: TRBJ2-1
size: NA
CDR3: CASSASSGSSYNEQFF
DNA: TGTGCCAGCAGCGCCTCGAGCGGGAGCTCCTACAATGAGCAGTTCTTC

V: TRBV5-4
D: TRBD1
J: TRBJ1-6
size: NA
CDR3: CASSLSPRTGRSPLHF
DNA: TGTGCCAGCAGCTTATCCCCCAGGACAGGGCGGTCACCCCTCCACTTT

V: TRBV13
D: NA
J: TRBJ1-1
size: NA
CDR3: CASSPGMNTEAFF
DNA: TGTGCCAGCAGCCCCGGCATGAACACTGAAGCTTTCTTT

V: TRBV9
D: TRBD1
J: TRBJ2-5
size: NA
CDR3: CASSVDRVETQYF
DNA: TGTGCCAGCAGCGTTGACAGGGTAGAGACCCAGTACTTC

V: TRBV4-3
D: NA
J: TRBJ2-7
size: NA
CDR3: CASSEGLLSSYEQYF
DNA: TGCGCCAGCAGCGAGGGGCTACTCAGCTCCTACGAGCAGTACTTC

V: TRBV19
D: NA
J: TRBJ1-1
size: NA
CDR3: CASSIRGRDTEAFF
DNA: TGTGCCAGTAGTATAAGGGGAAGGGACACTGAAGCTTTCTTT

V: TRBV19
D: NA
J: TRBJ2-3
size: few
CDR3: CASSTGLINTQYF
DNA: TGTGCCAGTAGTACAGGACTCATAAATACGCAGTATTTT

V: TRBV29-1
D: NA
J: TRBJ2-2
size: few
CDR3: CSVDLGELFF
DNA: TGCAGCGTTGACCTGGGGGAGCTGTTTTTT

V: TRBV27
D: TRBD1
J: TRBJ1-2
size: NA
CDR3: CASSLISQGAGNYGYTF
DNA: TGTGCCAGCAGTTTAATTTCCCAGGGGGCTGGTAACTATGGCTACACCTTC

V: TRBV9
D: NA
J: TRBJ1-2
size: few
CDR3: CASRSGGRETDYGYTF
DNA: TGTGCCAGCAGGTCCGGTGGCCGGGAGACGGACTATGGCTACACCTTC

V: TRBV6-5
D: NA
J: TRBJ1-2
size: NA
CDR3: CASSYNGPKGNGYTF
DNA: TGTGCCAGCAGTTACAACGGCCCGAAAGGAAACGGCTACACCTTC

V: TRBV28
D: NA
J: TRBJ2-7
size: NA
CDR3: CASSFAGRSSYEQYF
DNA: TGTGCCAGCAGTTTTGCCGGTAGGAGCTCCTACGAGCAGTACTTC

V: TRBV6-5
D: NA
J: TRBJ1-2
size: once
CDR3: CASSPRRQASGYTF
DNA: TGTGCCAGCAGTCCGCGGCGACAGGCGAGTGGCTACACCTTC

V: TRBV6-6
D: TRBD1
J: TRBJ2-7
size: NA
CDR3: CASSYSGTATYEQYF
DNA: TGTGCCAGCAGTTACTCGGGGACAGCCACCTACGAGCAGTACTTC

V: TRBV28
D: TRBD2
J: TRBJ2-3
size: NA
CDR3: CASQGLGSILGQYF
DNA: TGTGCCAGTCAGGGACTAGGCTCGATCTTGGGGCAGTATTTT

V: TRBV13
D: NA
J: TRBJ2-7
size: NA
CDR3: CASSPAHEQYF
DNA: TGTGCCAGCAGCCCCGCACACGAGCAGTACTTC

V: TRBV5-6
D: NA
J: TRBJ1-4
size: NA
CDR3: CASSFRAGAEKLFF
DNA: TGTGCCAGCAGCTTTCGGGCAGGGGCTGAAAAACTGTTTTTT

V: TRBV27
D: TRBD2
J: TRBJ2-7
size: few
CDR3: CASSSVAGGNEQYF
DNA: TGTGCCAGCAGTTCGGTAGCGGGAGGAAACGAGCAGTACTTC

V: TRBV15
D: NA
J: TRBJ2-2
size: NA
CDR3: CATSRDAVRTGELFF
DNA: TGTGCCACCAGCAGAGATGCGGTTCGTACCGGGGAGCTGTTTTTT

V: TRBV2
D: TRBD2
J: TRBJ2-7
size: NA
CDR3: CASSDPGGSYEQYF
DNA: TGTGCCAGCAGTGACCCGGGAGGTTCCTACGAGCAGTACTTC

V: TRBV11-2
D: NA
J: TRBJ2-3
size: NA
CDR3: CASSSSRAPRTDTQYF
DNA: TGTGCCAGCAGCTCCAGCCGAGCTCCCCGCACAGATACGCAGTATTTT

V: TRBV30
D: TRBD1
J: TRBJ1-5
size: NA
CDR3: CAWSLLDRVDNQPQHF
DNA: TGTGCCTGGAGCCTTCTGGACAGGGTGGACAATCAGCCCCAGCATTTT

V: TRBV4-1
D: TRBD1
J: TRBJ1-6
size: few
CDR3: CASSQGQGGYNSPLHF
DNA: TGCGCCAGCAGCCAAGGACAGGGAGGATATAATTCACCCCTCCACTTT

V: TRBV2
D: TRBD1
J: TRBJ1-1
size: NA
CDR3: CASSVGDRGNTEAFF
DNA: TGTGCCAGCAGTGTGGGAGACAGGGGGAACACTGAAGCTTTCTTT

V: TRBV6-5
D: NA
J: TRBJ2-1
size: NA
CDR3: CASSYSGEQFF
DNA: TGTGCCAGCAGTTACTCCGGTGAGCAGTTCTTC

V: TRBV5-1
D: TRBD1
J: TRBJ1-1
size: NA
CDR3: CASSLGTGKGDTEAFF
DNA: TGCGCCAGCAGCTTGGGGACAGGGAAGGGCGACACTGAAGCTTTCTTT

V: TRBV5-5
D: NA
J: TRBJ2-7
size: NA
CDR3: CASSLSPAVIYEQYF
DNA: TGTGCCAGCAGCTTGTCTCCTGCAGTTATCTACGAGCAGTACTTC

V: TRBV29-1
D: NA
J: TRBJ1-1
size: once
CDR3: CSVEGEGIWENTEAFF
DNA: TGCAGCGTTGAAGGGGAGGGGATATGGGAAAACACTGAAGCTTTCTTT

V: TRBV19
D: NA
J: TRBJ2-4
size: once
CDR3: CASSDSPAKNIQYF
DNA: TGTGCCAGTAGTGACAGTCCAGCCAAAAACATTCAGTACTTC

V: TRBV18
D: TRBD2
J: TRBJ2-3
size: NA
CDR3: CASQATRGGTDTQYF
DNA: TGTGCCAGCCAAGCCACTCGGGGGGGCACAGATACGCAGTATTTT

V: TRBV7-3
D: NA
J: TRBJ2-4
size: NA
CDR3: CASSLAGSGIQYF
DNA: TGTGCCAGCAGCTTAGCGGGCTCGGGCATTCAGTACTTC

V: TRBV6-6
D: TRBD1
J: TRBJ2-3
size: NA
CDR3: CASSYTGGIDTQYF
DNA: TGTGCCAGCAGTTACACAGGGGGGATAGATACGCAGTATTTT

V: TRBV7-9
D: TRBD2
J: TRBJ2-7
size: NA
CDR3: CASSGQGTSGRGYEQYF
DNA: TGTGCCAGCAGCGGACAAGGGACTAGCGGGAGGGGCTACGAGCAGTACTTC

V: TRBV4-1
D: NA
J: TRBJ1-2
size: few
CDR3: CASSQTEQATLGYGYTF
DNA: TGCGCCAGCAGCCAGACGGAACAGGCGACCTTGGGGTATGGCTACACCTTC

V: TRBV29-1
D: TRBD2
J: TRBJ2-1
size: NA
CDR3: CSVGGSSYNEQFF
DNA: TGCAGCGTTGGCGGGAGCTCCTACAATGAGCAGTTCTTC

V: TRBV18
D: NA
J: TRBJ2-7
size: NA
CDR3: CASSPPSREQYF
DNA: TGTGCCAGCTCACCACCGTCCCGCGAGCAGTACTTC

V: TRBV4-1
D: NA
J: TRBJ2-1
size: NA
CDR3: CASSQAKSRAPYNEQFF
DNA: TGCGCCAGCAGCCAGGCTAAATCCCGGGCCCCCTACAATGAGCAGTTCTTC

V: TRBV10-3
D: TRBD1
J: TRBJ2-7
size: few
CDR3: CAKRDRDYEQYF
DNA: TGTGCCAAACGGGACAGGGACTACGAGCAGTACTTC

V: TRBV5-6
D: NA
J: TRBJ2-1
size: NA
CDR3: CASSSSRAQQFF
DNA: TGTGCCAGCAGCTCTTCCCGGGCCCAGCAGTTCTTC

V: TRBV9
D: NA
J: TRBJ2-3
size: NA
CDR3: CASSYPDRTTTDTQYF
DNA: TGTGCCAGCAGCTACCCCGACCGAACGACCACAGATACGCAGTATTTT

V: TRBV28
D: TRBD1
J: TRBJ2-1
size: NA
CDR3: CASSLGDSLYNEQFF
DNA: TGTGCCAGCAGTTTAGGGGACAGCCTCTACAATGAGCAGTTCTTC

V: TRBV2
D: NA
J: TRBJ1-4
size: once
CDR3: CAIRTRTATNEKLFF
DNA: TGTGCCATCCGGACAAGGACAGCAACTAATGAAAAACTGTTTTTT

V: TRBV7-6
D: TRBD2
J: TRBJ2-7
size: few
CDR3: CASSLRTSNEQYF
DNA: TGTGCCAGCAGCTTAAGGACTAGTAACGAGCAGTACTTC

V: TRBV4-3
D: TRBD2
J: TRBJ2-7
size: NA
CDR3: CASSQERASGRAGEQYF
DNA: TGCGCCAGCAGCCAAGAGCGCGCTAGCGGGAGGGCTGGGGAGCAGTACTTC

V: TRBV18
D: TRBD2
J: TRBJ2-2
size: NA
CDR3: CASSPHGLATPGELFF
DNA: TGTGCCAGCTCACCCCATGGACTAGCGACGCCCGGGGAGCTGTTTTTT

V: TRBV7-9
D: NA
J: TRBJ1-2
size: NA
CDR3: CASSSPPSDYGYTF
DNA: TGTGCCAGCAGCTCACCTCCTTCGGACTATGGCTACACCTTC

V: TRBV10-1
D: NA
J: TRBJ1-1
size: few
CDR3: CASRAGPNTEAFF
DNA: TGCGCCAGCAGAGCGGGACCGAACACTGAAGCTTTCTTT

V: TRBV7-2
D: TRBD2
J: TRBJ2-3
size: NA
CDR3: CASSLATTSGGFPSTDTQYF
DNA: TGTGCCAGCAGCCTAGCAACTACTAGCGGGGGCTTCCCTAGCACAGATACGCAGTATTTT

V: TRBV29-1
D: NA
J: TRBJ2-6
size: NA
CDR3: CSVEGRYSTGANVLTF
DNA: TGCAGCGTTGAGGGCAGATATTCCACTGGGGCCAACGTCCTGACTTTC

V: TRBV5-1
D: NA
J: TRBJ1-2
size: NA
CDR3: CASSLGRVGYTF
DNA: TGCGCCAGCAGCTTGGGCCGGGTGGGCTACACCTTC